This T cell receptor beta chain was captured in a study of T cell responses to AZD1222 COVID-19 vaccine. On the study more broadly: Pooling of second doses given at about 4 or about 12 weeks was done. Study-wide results and caveats: Spike-specific TCR breadth and depth both grew after two AZD1222 doses. Reports indicate that nearly half of spike-specific TCRs are directed at unmutated variant regions. Only a handful of AZD1222 recipients, six or seven in all, had baseline seropositivity.

V lost 0 bases to trimming and J lost 2 bases; unmatched junction nucleotides: 3. This CDR3 contains 15 residues. The germline V gene encodes CDR1 LNHNV and CDR2 YYDKDF (reference sequence). Concerning this clone: The antigen remains unidentified.

Some clones are missing from TCRdb's copy, which holds only in-frame ones; the method was immunoSEQ multiplex PCR. The profile shows about 180,000 clones, 75% to 90% of them singletons. Material: peripheral blood, obtained on day 0 of AZD1222 vaccination. V and J are TRBV15 and TRBJ1-2; 7 nucleotides match TRBD1. This receptor was identified in an adult in good health. The CDR3: CATSRDRGRNYGYTF. The DNA for the CDR3 is TGTGCCACCAGCAGAGATAGGGGGCGCAACTATGGCTACACCTTC.